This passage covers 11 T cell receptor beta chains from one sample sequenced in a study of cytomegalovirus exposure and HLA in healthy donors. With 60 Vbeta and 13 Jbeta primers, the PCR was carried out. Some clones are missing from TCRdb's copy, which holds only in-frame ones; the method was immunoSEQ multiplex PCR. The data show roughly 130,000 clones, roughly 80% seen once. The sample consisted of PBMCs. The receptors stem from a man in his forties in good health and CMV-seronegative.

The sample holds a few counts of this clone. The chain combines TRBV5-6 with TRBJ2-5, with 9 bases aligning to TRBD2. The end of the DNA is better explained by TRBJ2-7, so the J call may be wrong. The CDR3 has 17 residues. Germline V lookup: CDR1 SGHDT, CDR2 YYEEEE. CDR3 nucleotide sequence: TGTGCCAGCAGCTTGCCAAGCGCGGGCGGGAGGGCCTACGAGCAGTACTTC. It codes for CASSLPSAGGRAYEQYF.

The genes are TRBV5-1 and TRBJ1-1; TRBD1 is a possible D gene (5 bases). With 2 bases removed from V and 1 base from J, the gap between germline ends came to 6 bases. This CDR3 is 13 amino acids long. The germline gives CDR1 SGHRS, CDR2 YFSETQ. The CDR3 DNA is TGCGCCAGCAGCTTTGGGGCGAACACTGAAGCTTTCTTT. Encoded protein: CASSFGANTEAFF.

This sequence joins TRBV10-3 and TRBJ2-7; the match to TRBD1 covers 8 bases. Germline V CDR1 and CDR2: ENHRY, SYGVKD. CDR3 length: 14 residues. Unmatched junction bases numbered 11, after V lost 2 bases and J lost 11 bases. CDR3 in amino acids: CAISEGSTRGQEYF. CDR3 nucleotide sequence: TGTGCCATCAGTGAGGGTAGTACAAGGGGACAGGAGTACTTC.

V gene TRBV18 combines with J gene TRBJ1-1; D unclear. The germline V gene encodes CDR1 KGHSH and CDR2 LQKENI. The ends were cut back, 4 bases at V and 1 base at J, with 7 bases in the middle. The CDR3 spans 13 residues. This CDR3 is CASSLGENTEAFF. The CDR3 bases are TGTGCCAGCTCACTAGGAGAGAACACTGAAGCTTTCTTT.

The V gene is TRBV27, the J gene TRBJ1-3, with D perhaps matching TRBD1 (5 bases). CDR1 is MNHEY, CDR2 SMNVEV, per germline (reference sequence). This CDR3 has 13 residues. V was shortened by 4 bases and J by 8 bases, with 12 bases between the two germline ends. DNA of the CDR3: TGTGCCAGCAGTTCAGGGAAAGGAGACACCATATATTTT. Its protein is CASSSGKGDTIYF.

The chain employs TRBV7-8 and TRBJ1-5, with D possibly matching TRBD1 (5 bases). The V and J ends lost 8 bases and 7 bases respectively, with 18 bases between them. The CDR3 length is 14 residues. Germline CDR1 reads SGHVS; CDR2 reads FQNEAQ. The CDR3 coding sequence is TGTGCCAGCGGCCGGGAGGGGACCGGCCAGCCCCAGCATTTT. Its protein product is CASGREGTGQPQHF.

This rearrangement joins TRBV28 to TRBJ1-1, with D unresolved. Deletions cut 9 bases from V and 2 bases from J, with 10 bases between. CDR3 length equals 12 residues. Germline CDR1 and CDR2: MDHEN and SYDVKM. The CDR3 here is CASLGGNTEAFF. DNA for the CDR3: TGTGCCAGTCTGGGAGGAAACACTGAAGCTTTCTTT.

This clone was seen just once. The chain's CDR3 is CASSPGLGANSNQPQHF. The DNA for the CDR3 is TGTGCCAGCAGCCCGGGATTGGGGGCAAATAGCAATCAGCCCCAGCATTTT. V usage is TRBV7-2 and J usage is TRBJ1-5; D is possibly TRBD1 (6 bases). This CDR3 region has 17 residues. Deletions cut 5 bases from V and 0 bases from J, with 17 bases between. CDR1 is SGHTA, CDR2 FQGNSA, per germline.

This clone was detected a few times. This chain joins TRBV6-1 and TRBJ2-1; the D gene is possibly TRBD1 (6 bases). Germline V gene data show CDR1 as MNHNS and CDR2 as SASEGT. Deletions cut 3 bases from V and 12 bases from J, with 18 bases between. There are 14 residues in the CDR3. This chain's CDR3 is CASSDPAGVRAQFF. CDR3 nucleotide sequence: TGTGCCAGCAGTGATCCGGCAGGGGTGAGGGCGCAGTTCTTC.

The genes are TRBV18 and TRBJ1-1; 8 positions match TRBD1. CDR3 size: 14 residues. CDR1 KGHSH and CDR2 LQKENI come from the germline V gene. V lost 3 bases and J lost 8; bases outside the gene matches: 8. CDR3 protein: CASSPMGQEAEAFF. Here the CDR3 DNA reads TGTGCCAGCTCACCTATGGGACAGGAGGCCGAAGCTTTCTTT.

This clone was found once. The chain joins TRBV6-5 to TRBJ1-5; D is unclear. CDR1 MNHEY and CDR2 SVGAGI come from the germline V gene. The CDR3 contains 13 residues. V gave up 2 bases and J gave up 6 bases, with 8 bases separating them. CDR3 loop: CASSYRGSQPQHF. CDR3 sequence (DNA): TGTGCCAGCAGTTACCGGGGAAGTCAGCCCCAGCATTTT.